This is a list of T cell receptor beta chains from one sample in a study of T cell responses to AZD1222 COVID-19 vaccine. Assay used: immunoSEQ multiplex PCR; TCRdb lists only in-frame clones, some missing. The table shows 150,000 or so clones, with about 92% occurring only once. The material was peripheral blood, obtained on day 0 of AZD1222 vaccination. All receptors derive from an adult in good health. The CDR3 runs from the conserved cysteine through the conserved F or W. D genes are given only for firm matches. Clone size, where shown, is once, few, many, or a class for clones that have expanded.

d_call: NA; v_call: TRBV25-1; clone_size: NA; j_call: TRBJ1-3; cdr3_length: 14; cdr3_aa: CASSVIGAGNTIYF; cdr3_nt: TGTGCCAGCAGTGTTATAGGGGCTGGAAACACCATATATTTT
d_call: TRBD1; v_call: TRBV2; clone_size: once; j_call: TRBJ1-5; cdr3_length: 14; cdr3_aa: CASRRQGFNQPQHF; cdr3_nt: TGTGCCAGCCGCAGACAGGGCTTCAATCAGCCCCAGCATTTT
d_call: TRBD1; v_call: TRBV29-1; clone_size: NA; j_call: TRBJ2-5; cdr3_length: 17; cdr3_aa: CSVGDRGFRWSQETQYF; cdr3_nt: TGCAGCGTTGGGGACAGGGGGTTTCGATGGTCCCAAGAGACCCAGTACTTC
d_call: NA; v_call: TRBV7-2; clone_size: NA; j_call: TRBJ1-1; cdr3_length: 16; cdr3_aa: CASSPRGRGSYTEAFF; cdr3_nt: TGTGCCAGCAGCCCTAGAGGGAGAGGGTCCTACACTGAAGCTTTCTTT
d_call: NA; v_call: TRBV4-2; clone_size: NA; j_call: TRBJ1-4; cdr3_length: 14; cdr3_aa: CASSQEGRLEKLFF; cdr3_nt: TGTGCCAGCAGCCAAGAGGGGCGGTTGGAAAAACTGTTTTTT
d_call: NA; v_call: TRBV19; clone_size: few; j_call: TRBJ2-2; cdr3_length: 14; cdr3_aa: CASRVGLDTGELFF; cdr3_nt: TGTGCCAGTAGGGTGGGGTTAGACACCGGGGAGCTGTTTTTT
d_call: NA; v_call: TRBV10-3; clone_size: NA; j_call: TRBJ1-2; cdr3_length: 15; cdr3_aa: CAISEAGMSGRGYTF; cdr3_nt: TGTGCCATCAGTGAGGCGGGAATGTCCGGTCGTGGCTACACCTTC
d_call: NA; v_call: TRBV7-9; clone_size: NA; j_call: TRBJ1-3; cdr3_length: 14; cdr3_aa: CASSPTAGDVPIYF; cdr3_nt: TGTGCCAGCAGCCCAACTGCCGGGGACGTCCCCATATATTTT
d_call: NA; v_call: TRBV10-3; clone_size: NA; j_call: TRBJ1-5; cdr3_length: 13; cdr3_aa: CAITMEVGQPQHF; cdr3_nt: TGTGCCATCACTATGGAGGTGGGGCAGCCCCAGCATTTT
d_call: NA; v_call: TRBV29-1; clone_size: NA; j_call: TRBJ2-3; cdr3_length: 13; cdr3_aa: CSVHSRRTDTQYF; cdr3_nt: TGCAGCGTTCATAGCCGGCGCACAGATACGCAGTATTTT